This paragraph reports one T cell receptor beta chain. Repertoires were generated with immunoSEQ multiplex PCR, while TCRdb's copy carries only in-frame clones and drops some. This table holds about 150,000 clones, just under 95% found once. These data come from a study of control samples from healthy donors and cancer patients. This sequence originates from a man in his forties or fifties in good health. What was sequenced was blood.

CDR3 residues: CASSPISGGAGDTQYF. The DNA for the CDR3 is TGTGCCAGCTCACCGATTAGCGGGGGGGCTGGAGATACGCAGTATTTT. The gene calls are TRBV18 and TRBJ2-3; 11 nucleotides match TRBD2. CDR3 size: 16 residues. The germline CDR1 and CDR2 sequences are KGHSH and LQKENI. Trimming cost V 3 bases and J 5 bases; bases outside gene matches: 7.